Below are 3 T cell receptor beta chains sequenced from a single sample in a study of blood T cell repertoires in COVID-19. The protocol was immunoSEQ multiplex PCR, while the TCRdb copy is restricted to in-frame clones and leaves out a portion. The sample includes just over 350,000 clones, 80% to 90% of them seen just once. The sequencing input was peripheral blood. These receptors were obtained from a woman in her sixties or seventies with COVID-19, enrolled during active disease.

The chain recombines TRBV6-5 with TRBJ1-2; possibly TRBD1 for D (5 bases). Germline V gene sequence: CDR1 MNHEY, CDR2 SVGAGI. The CDR3 is 16 amino acids. The V end lost 4 bases, the J end lost 6 bases, and 21 bases lay between the germline ends. CDR3 amino acids: CASSSPRAGRDHGYTF. The CDR3 DNA reads as TGTGCCAGCAGTTCCCCGCGAGCCGGGAGGGACCATGGCTACACCTTC.

The V and J genes are TRBV30 and TRBJ2-5; D remains unclear. CDR3 length: 12 amino acids. Germline CDR1 reads GTSNPN; CDR2 reads SVGIG (reference sequence). Trimming took off 4 bases at V and 0 bases at J, with 6 bases between the two ends. The CDR3 loop is CAWTPDQETQYF. Written as DNA, the CDR3 is TGTGCCTGGACACCGGACCAAGAGACCCAGTACTTC.

This rearrangement joins TRBV28 to TRBJ2-3; D remains ambiguous. From germline, CDR1 is MDHEN and CDR2 SYDVKM. Trimming pared 3 bases from V and 6 bases from J, leaving 7 bases between. The CDR3 has 12 amino acids. The CDR3 region is CASSFGWDTQYF. CDR3 nucleotides: TGTGCCAGCAGTTTCGGGTGGGATACGCAGTATTTT.